A single sample gave rise to the 17 T cell receptor beta chains below, sequenced in a study of T cell repertoires in cytomegalovirus infection. These receptors lack a known antigen. TCRdb re-derived calls from the reads in MiXCR, one entry per CDR3 protein. The sample includes under 450,000 distinct CDR3 sequences, roughly 36% of them seen just once. This material consisted of cultured PBMCs, taken from culture after CMV antigen stimulation. These receptors all stem from a human donor in good health (CMV status not recorded). Some clones in this sample may be carry-over from other donors' samples.

The rearrangement uses TRBV28 and TRBJ2-5; D not resolved. The germline V gene encodes CDR1 MDHEN and CDR2 SYDVKM. V was clipped by 6 bases and J by 6 bases, with 11 bases between them. The CDR3 has 12 amino acids. The CDR3 DNA sequence: TGTGCCAGCAGGGGCCAACTCAAGACCCAGTACTTC. As protein: CASRGQLKTQYF.

This chain joins TRBV6-5 and TRBJ1-1; maybe TRBD1 (5 bases). Germline V gene sequence: CDR1 MNHEY, CDR2 SVGAGI. This CDR3 has 18 residues. The ends were cut back, 3 bases at V and 0 bases at J, with 20 bases in the middle. CDR3 protein: CASSYVPRQGRMNTEAFF. CDR3 coding DNA: TGTGCCAGCAGTTATGTGCCCCGCCAGGGCCGGATGAACACTGAAGCTTTCTTT.

This chain links TRBV2 with TRBJ1-1; D gene ambiguous. The CDR3 has 12 residues. CDR1 and CDR2 (germline): SNHLY, FYNNEI. Trimming took off 3 bases at V and 8 bases at J, with 10 bases between the two ends. The CDR3 nucleotides read TGTGCCAGCAGTGAGTGGAGGATGGAAGCTTTCTTT. This gives the protein CASSEWRMEAFF.

The chain uses TRBV7-4 and TRBJ2-5; 9 bases line up with TRBD1. The V and J ends lost 1 base and 6 bases, in that order; junction bases with no gene match: 3. This CDR3 contains 14 residues. Germline loops: CDR1 SGHVT, CDR2 SQSDAQ. The CDR3 bases are TGTGCCAGCAGCTTAGGGGACAGGGTGCAGACCCAGTACTTC. This sequence encodes CASSLGDRVQTQYF.

The CDR3 here is CASSPQPGINSPLHF. In DNA form, the CDR3 reads TGTGCCAGCAGCCCACAACCGGGAATAAATTCACCCCTCCACTTT. J is TRBJ1-6 and V is TRBV6-8, with unresolved D. Trimming shortened V by 6 bases and J by 7 bases, and 16 bases separated the two germline ends. This CDR3 contains 15 residues. Germline V gives CDR1 MNHGY, CDR2 SAAAGT.

The V gene is TRBV6-4, the J gene TRBJ2-1; weak D call: TRBD2 (5 bases). The CDR3 consists of 15 residues. Germline CDR1 MRHNA, CDR2 SNTAGT. V was pared by 4 bases and J by 0 bases, with 10 bases between. DNA of the CDR3: TGTGCCAGCAGTGTCGACGGGAACTCCTACAATGAGCAGTTCTTC. Translating it yields CASSVDGNSYNEQFF.

The rearrangement links TRBV7-6 to TRBJ1-1; TRBD1 aligns across 7 bases. The trim removed 1 base at V and 4 bases at J, leaving 6 bases unmatched. Germline V CDR1 and CDR2: SGHVS, FNYEAQ. This CDR3 region has 15 residues. The CDR3 spells CASSLGVRGLTEAFF. The CDR3 DNA is TGTGCCAGCAGCTTAGGAGTGAGGGGGCTCACTGAAGCTTTCTTT.

The chain joins TRBV24-1 to TRBJ2-7, with 7 bases that match TRBD1. V trimming: 4 bases; J trimming: 1 base; junction bases outside the gene matches: 6. The germline CDR1 and CDR2 sequences are KGHDR and SFDVKD. The CDR3 runs to 15 residues. For the CDR3, the DNA is TGTGCCACCAGTGACCCGAAACAGGGGTCCTACGAGCAGTACTTC. This sequence encodes CATSDPKQGSYEQYF.

The chain is built from TRBV20-1 and TRBJ2-1; D is ambiguous. CDR3 length: 15 residues. CDR1 is DFQATT and CDR2 is SNEGSKA in the germline V gene (reference sequence). With 3 bases removed from V and 1 base from J, the gap between germline ends came to 13 bases. The CDR3 coding sequence is TGCAGTGCTAGGGCCGACACCTTATCCTACAATGAGCAGTTCTTC. Its protein product is CSARADTLSYNEQFF.

This clonotype was found a few times. V is TRBV19 and J is TRBJ1-3; no clear D gene. Germline lookup yields CDR1 LNHDA and CDR2 SQIVND (reference sequence). This CDR3 comprises 14 residues. Trimming took 3 bases from V and 4 from J, leaving 10 bases between them. CDR3 DNA sequence: TGTGCCAGTAGTATGGGAGGTTCCGGAAACACCATATATTTT. It codes for CASSMGGSGNTIYF.

This clonotype was seen more than once but under ten times. V usage is TRBV11-2 and J usage is TRBJ2-7; the D gene is possibly TRBD2 (6 bases). The CDR3 contains 14 residues. Trimming took off 8 bases at V and 2 bases at J, with 16 bases between the two ends. Germline V gene sequence: CDR1 SGHAT, CDR2 FQNNGV. The CDR3, as DNA: TGTGCCAGCCGGGCGGTGGGGGGTCCCTACGAGCAGTACTTC. As protein: CASRAVGGPYEQYF.

The V and J genes are TRBV28 and TRBJ2-1; 10 bases match TRBD2. The CDR3 spans 16 residues. Germline values: CDR1 MDHEN, CDR2 SYDVKM. The V and J ends lost 6 bases and 9 bases, in that order; junction bases with no gene match: 14. This chain's CDR3 is CASSTPAGGGGGEQFF. As DNA, the CDR3 is TGTGCCAGCAGCACCCCAGCGGGAGGGGGGGGCGGTGAGCAGTTCTTC.

This clonotype was found a few times. The chain uses TRBV6-2 or TRBV6-3 and TRBJ2-1; 11 nucleotides align to TRBD2. J gave up 3 bases and V 5 bases, and 3 bases lay outside the gene matches. This CDR3 comprises 15 residues. In germline, CDR1 is MNHEY, CDR2 SVGEGT. The DNA for the CDR3 is TGTGCCAGCAGTGGACTAGCGGGCTACTACAATGAGCAGTTCTTC. This translates into CASSGLAGYYNEQFF.

V and J are TRBV6-5 and TRBJ1-1; a possible D gene is TRBD1 (6 bases). There are 15 residues in the CDR3. The germline V gene encodes CDR1 MNHEY and CDR2 SVGAGI. Trimming cost V 2 bases and J 2 bases, with 12 bases left between them. The CDR3 DNA follows: TGTGCCAGCAGTTACACAGGGAACGGCAACACTGAAGCTTTCTTT. This sequence encodes CASSYTGNGNTEAFF.

The V and J genes are TRBV19 and TRBJ1-1; 7 nucleotides line up with TRBD1. The CDR3 sequence is 14 residues long. Germline V gene data show CDR1 as LNHDA and CDR2 as SQIVND (reference sequence). J was trimmed by 0 bases and V by 8 bases; bases with no gene match: 6. This chain's CDR3 is CASLGDSLNTEAFF. The DNA of the CDR3 is TGTGCCAGTTTGGGGGACAGTCTGAACACTGAAGCTTTCTTT. The full variable domain, completed using reference TRBV19 and TRBJ1-1, is DGGITQSPKYLFRKEGQNVTLSCEQNLNHDAMYWYRQDPGQGLRLIYYSQIVNDFQKGDIAEGYSVSREKKESFPLTVTSAQKNPTAFYLCASLGDSLNTEAFFGQGTRLTVV.

The chain employs TRBV6-5 and TRBJ2-1; D perhaps matches TRBD2 (5 bases). V lost 7 bases to trimming and J lost 6 bases, with 22 bases between them. The CDR3 covers 16 residues. The V gene's germline CDR1 is MNHEY and CDR2 SVGAGI. The CDR3 DNA sequence: TGTGCCAGCACCACCCTTACGGTCGGACTCGTCAATGAGCAGTTCTTC. Its translation is CASTTLTVGLVNEQFF.

The CDR3 is CASSLVESNEQYF. CDR3 nucleotide sequence: TGCGCCAGCAGCTTGGTCGAATCTAACGAGCAGTACTTC. The chain combines TRBV5-1 with TRBJ2-7; D not certain. V was cut by 0 bases and J by 5 bases, with 9 bases left in between. This CDR3 comprises 13 residues. The V gene's germline CDR1 is SGHRS and CDR2 YFSETQ. The full variable domain, in which reference TRBV5-1 and TRBJ2-7 provide the parts outside the CDR3, is KAGVTQTPRYLIKTRGQQVTLSCSPISGHRSVSWYQQTPGQGLQFLFEYFSETQRNKGNFPGRFSGRQFSNSRSEMNVSTLELGDSALYLCASSLVESNEQYFGPGTRLTVT.